These 10 T cell receptor beta chains share one sample of origin, sequenced in a study of blood T cell repertoires in COVID-19. Sequencing was performed with immunoSEQ multiplex PCR; in TCRdb, only in-frame clones are kept and a portion is missing. The sample yields a few hundred thousand clones, about 92% seen once. Sample: PBMCs or T cells enriched from blood (not recorded which). These receptors were obtained from a woman in her twenties or thirties who had recovered from COVID-19.

The rearrangement uses TRBV4-1 and TRBJ2-3; maybe TRBD1 (6 bases). V shed 1 base and J shed 0 bases, with 11 bases lying between them. The CDR3 spans 16 residues. Germline CDR1 and CDR2: MGHRA and YSYEKL. CDR3 region: CASSQAGTPSTDTQYF. CDR3 sequence (DNA): TGCGCCAGCAGCCAAGCCGGGACACCTAGCACAGATACGCAGTATTTT.

V gene TRBV24-1 combines with J gene TRBJ1-5; D unresolved. Germline V gene sequence: CDR1 KGHDR, CDR2 SFDVKD. This CDR3 has 14 amino acids. The germline V and J ends were trimmed by 6 bases and 1 base, with 9 bases remaining between them. CDR3 in amino acids: CATSNGGSNQPQHF. For the CDR3, the DNA is TGTGCCACCAGTAACGGCGGGAGCAATCAGCCCCAGCATTTT.

CDR3 in amino acids: CASGLTLTEAIYEQYF. CDR3 bases: TGTGCTAGTGGTTTGACTTTGACCGAGGCGATTTACGAGCAGTACTTC. The rearrangement uses TRBV12-5 and TRBJ2-7, with no clear D. The CDR3 has 16 residues. V was pared by 2 bases and J by 4 bases, with 18 bases between. Germline values: CDR1 LGHNT, CDR2 FRNRAP.

This clone was found once. The chain combines TRBV5-4 with TRBJ2-1, with D tentatively TRBD1 (6 bases). Germline V lookup: CDR1 SGHNT, CDR2 YYREEE (reference sequence). Trimming removed 4 bases from V and 8 bases from J, with 16 bases in between. The CDR3 sequence is 14 residues long. The CDR3: CASSAQQGIYEQFF. CDR3 DNA: TGTGCCAGCAGCGCGCAACAGGGTATCTATGAGCAGTTCTTC.

The rearrangement joins TRBV2 to TRBJ1-5; 9 bases agree with TRBD1. This CDR3 spans 15 amino acids. J was trimmed by 6 bases and V by 3 bases; bases with no gene match: 6. Germline assignment: CDR1 SNHLY and CDR2 FYNNEI. The CDR3 loop reads CASSDSTGGSQPQHF. The DNA of the CDR3 is TGTGCCAGCAGTGACTCGACAGGGGGTTCTCAGCCCCAGCATTTT.

This clone showed up just a few times. The chain couples TRBV19 to TRBJ1-2; TRBD1 agrees at 8 bases. J gave up 4 bases and V 3 bases, and 7 bases lay outside the gene matches. The CDR3 spans 15 residues. CDR1 LNHDA and CDR2 SQIVND come from the germline V gene (reference sequence). The CDR3 DNA reads as TGTGCCAGTAGTATTCGCCGGACAGGGATCTATGGCTACACCTTC. The encoded protein is CASSIRRTGIYGYTF.

CDR3 bases: TGTGCCAGCAGCCAGGCCGCCCTAGCGAACACTGAAGCTTTCTTT. Its translation: CASSQAALANTEAFF. V gene TRBV3-1 (or the pseudogene TRBV3-2) combines with J gene TRBJ1-1; D is ambiguous. Trimming removed 3 bases at V and 1 base at J, with 12 bases between. CDR3 length equals 15 residues. Germline CDR1 reads LGHDT; CDR2 reads YNNKEL (reference sequence).

V and J are TRBV6-1 and TRBJ2-3; D is undetermined. Germline CDR1 is MNHNS and CDR2 is SASEGT. V dropped 0 bases and J dropped 2 bases, with 12 bases sitting between them. The CDR3 has 16 amino acids. The CDR3 protein is CASSEARSSYTDTQYF. The CDR3 DNA follows: TGTGCCAGCAGTGAAGCGCGCTCGTCGTACACAGATACGCAGTATTTT.

This sequence joins TRBV28 and TRBJ1-1, with 9 bases lining up with TRBD1. J lost 11 bases, V lost 3 bases, and 10 bases had no gene match. CDR3 length: 14 residues. Germline V gene lookup returns CDR1 MDHEN and CDR2 SYDVKM. The CDR3 is CASSFTGGPQGAFF. CDR3 nucleotide sequence: TGTGCCAGCAGTTTTACAGGGGGCCCCCAGGGGGCTTTCTTT.

This chain connects TRBV7-3 to TRBJ1-2; 7 bases match TRBD1. The germline V gene has CDR1 SGHTA and CDR2 FQGTGA. This CDR3 has 13 amino acids. The V segment lost 4 bases and the J segment 3 bases; nucleotides outside the gene matches: 2. The CDR3 reads CASSSQGDYGYTF. The DNA of the CDR3 is TGTGCCAGCAGCTCCCAGGGGGACTATGGCTACACCTTC.